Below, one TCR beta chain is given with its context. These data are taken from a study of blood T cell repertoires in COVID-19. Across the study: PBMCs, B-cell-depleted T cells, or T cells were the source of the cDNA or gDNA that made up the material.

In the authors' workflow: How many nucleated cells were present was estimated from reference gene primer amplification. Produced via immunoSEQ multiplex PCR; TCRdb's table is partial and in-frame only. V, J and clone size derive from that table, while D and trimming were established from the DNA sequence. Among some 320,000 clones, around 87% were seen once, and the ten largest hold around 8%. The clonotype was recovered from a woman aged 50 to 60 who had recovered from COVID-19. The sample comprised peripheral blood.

The CDR3 sequence: CARSPPNRDRGRADTQYF. The CDR3 DNA follows: TGTGCCAGAAGCCCCCCCAACCGGGACAGGGGGCGGGCAGATACGCAGTATTTT. This rearrangement joins TRBV7-5 to TRBJ2-3; the DNA was not used to check the table's D call, TRBD1. TRBV7-5 is described as a pseudogene. The CDR3 covers 18 residues.